These T cell receptor beta chains were read from a single sample in a study of shared clonotypes between healthy human individuals. Clones were sequenced by immunoSEQ multiplex PCR, and TCRdb holds only the in-frame ones, with some missing. The sample consists of 760,000 or so clones, about 96% of them appearing once. Sequencing was performed on naive CD8+ T cells sorted from blood. These receptors were obtained from a man aged 30-40 years in good health. CDR3s include the opening cysteine and the closing phenylalanine or tryptophan. D genes are given only for firm matches. Some rows mark clone size as missing; the rest say once, few, many or name a class of expanded clone.

J gene,V gene,clone size,D gene,CDR3 protein,CDR3 DNA
TRBJ2-7,TRBV6-5,once,TRBD2,CASSWSGSRAEQYF,TGTGCCAGCAGTTGGAGCGGGAGCCGGGCCGAGCAGTACTTC
TRBJ1-4,TRBV27,.,.,CASSLGATNEKLFF,TGTGCCAGCAGTTTGGGGGCAACTAATGAAAAACTGTTTTTT
TRBJ1-1,TRBV6-6,few,.,CASSYSPQGLGAEAFF,TGTGCCAGCAGTTACTCGCCCCAGGGCCTCGGGGCTGAAGCTTTCTTT
TRBJ2-7,TRBV7-2,.,.,CASSGRLYEQYF,TGTGCCAGCAGCGGGAGGCTATACGAGCAGTACTTC
TRBJ1-1,TRBV7-9,.,.,CASSLDREAFF,TGTGCCAGCAGCTTAGATCGGGAAGCTTTCTTT
TRBJ2-7,TRBV28,.,.,CASRRTASYEQYF,TGTGCCAGCAGGCGGACAGCCTCCTACGAGCAGTACTTC
TRBJ2-5,TRBV5-6,.,.,CASSLAVGLQETQYF,TGTGCCAGCAGCTTGGCCGTCGGACTTCAAGAGACCCAGTACTTC
TRBJ2-7,TRBV2,.,TRBD2,CASKPGLAGVDEQYF,TGTGCCAGCAAACCGGGACTAGCGGGAGTTGACGAGCAGTACTTC
TRBJ2-7,TRBV4-3,.,TRBD2,CASSQDGAGGSYEQYF,TGCGCCAGCAGCCAAGATGGGGCGGGGGGCAGCTACGAGCAGTACTTC
TRBJ2-7,TRBV27,.,.,CASSPGPRYEQYF,TGTGCCAGCAGCCCGGGACCCCGATACGAGCAGTACTTC
TRBJ2-3,TRBV9,.,TRBD2,CASSASGSTDTQYF,TGTGCCAGCAGCGCTAGCGGTAGCACAGATACGCAGTATTTT
TRBJ2-3,TRBV4-3,.,TRBD2,CASSRGIAGDTQYF,TGCGCCAGCAGCCGCGGAATAGCGGGAGATACGCAGTATTTT
TRBJ2-1,TRBV9,.,.,CASSVDLAPYNEQFF,TGTGCCAGCAGCGTAGATCTAGCGCCATACAATGAGCAGTTCTTC
TRBJ2-7,TRBV10-3,.,TRBD2,CAISDQREVSFYEQYF,TGTGCCATCAGTGATCAGCGGGAGGTATCCTTCTACGAGCAGTACTTC
TRBJ2-1,TRBV27,.,.,CASSLAGAVNEQFF,TGTGCCAGCAGCCTCGCAGGGGCGGTCAATGAGCAGTTCTTC
TRBJ1-4,TRBV6-5,.,.,CASSYGEWEKLFF,TGTGCCAGCAGTTACGGCGAATGGGAAAAACTGTTTTTT
TRBJ1-5,TRBV7-8,.,.,CASSPLDRLGPQHF,TGTGCCAGCAGCCCGCTGGACCGCCTAGGGCCCCAGCATTTT
TRBJ2-5,TRBV27,.,TRBD1,CASSPLGQQETQYF,TGTGCCAGCAGTCCACTGGGACAGCAAGAGACCCAGTACTTC
TRBJ2-1,TRBV4-1,.,TRBD2,CASSQASGPTNEQFF,TGCGCCAGCAGCCAAGCTAGCGGACCTACGAATGAGCAGTTCTTC
TRBJ2-7,TRBV29-1,.,TRBD1,CSVARGYEQYF,TGCAGCGTTGCCAGGGGGTACGAGCAGTACTTC
TRBJ2-7,TRBV5-4,.,.,CASSLEQGRYF,TGTGCCAGCAGCTTGGAACAGGGCCGATACTTC
TRBJ2-7,TRBV5-6,.,.,CASSFGQLGPYEQYF,TGTGCCAGCAGCTTTGGACAGTTAGGTCCCTACGAGCAGTACTTC
TRBJ2-1,TRBV7-2,.,.,CASSLILREPYNEQFF,TGTGCCAGCAGCTTAATTCTGCGGGAACCCTACAATGAGCAGTTCTTC
TRBJ1-1,TRBV29-1,.,.,CSVPSGGGPEAFF,TGCAGCGTTCCCTCGGGCGGTGGGCCTGAAGCTTTCTTT
TRBJ2-7,TRBV7-9,.,TRBD2,CASSFWTSGRGEQYF,TGTGCCAGCAGCTTTTGGACTAGCGGGAGGGGGGAGCAGTACTTC
TRBJ2-7,TRBV6-6,.,.,CASSPSGGVYEQYF,TGTGCCAGCAGCCCAAGCGGAGGGGTCTACGAGCAGTACTTC
TRBJ2-7,TRBV7-2,.,TRBD1,CASSLDRQGRNYEQYF,TGTGCCAGCAGCTTAGATCGACAGGGTCGGAACTACGAGCAGTACTTC
TRBJ2-1,TRBV9,.,.,CASSGIVNNEQFF,TGTGCCAGCAGTGGGATCGTAAACAATGAGCAGTTCTTC
TRBJ2-1,TRBV5-4,once,TRBD2,CASSPGTSGLDEQFF,TGTGCCAGCAGCCCCGGGACTAGCGGGTTAGATGAGCAGTTCTTC
TRBJ2-7,TRBV29-1,.,TRBD2,CSVATSGMYEQYF,TGCAGCGTTGCAACTAGCGGGATGTACGAGCAGTACTTC
TRBJ2-5,TRBV7-6,once,TRBD1,CASSFDRVSYQETQYF,TGTGCCAGCAGTTTCGACAGGGTCTCTTACCAAGAGACCCAGTACTTC
TRBJ2-3,TRBV19,.,TRBD2,CASSPGASGGSTDTQYF,TGTGCCAGTAGCCCTGGGGCTAGCGGAGGAAGCACAGATACGCAGTATTTT
TRBJ2-1,TRBV9,.,TRBD2,CASSVGLAGADEQFF,TGTGCCAGCAGCGTAGGGCTAGCGGGAGCCGATGAGCAGTTCTTC
TRBJ1-2,TRBV27,.,.,CASSGGSNYGYTF,TGTGCCAGCAGTGGAGGTTCTAACTATGGCTACACCTTC
TRBJ1-2,TRBV7-6,once,TRBD1,CASSLRTGPSNYGYTF,TGTGCCAGCAGCTTACGGACAGGCCCATCTAACTATGGCTACACCTTC
TRBJ1-5,TRBV27,.,TRBD1,CASSLLDSGTGGINQPQHF,TGTGCCAGCAGTTTACTTGATTCGGGGACAGGGGGCATCAATCAGCCCCAGCATTTT
TRBJ2-2,TRBV27,.,.,CASRGIWTGELFF,TGTGCCAGCAGGGGAATATGGACCGGGGAGCTGTTTTTT
TRBJ2-7,TRBV29-1,.,TRBD1,CSIRQGSSYEQYF,TGCAGCATTAGACAGGGAAGCTCCTACGAGCAGTACTTC
TRBJ2-7,TRBV18,.,.,CASSPRQGGYEQYF,TGTGCCAGCTCACCTCGACAGGGAGGCTACGAGCAGTACTTC
TRBJ2-3,TRBV7-3,.,.,CASSSSPPDTQYF,TGTGCCAGCAGCTCCAGTCCCCCAGATACGCAGTATTTT
TRBJ2-4,TRBV7-9,.,.,CASSLAGLAKNIQYF,TGTGCCAGCAGCTTAGCGGGGTTAGCCAAAAACATTCAGTACTTC
TRBJ2-7,TRBV29-1,.,.,CSVADRTYEQYF,TGCAGCGTTGCTGACAGAACCTACGAGCAGTACTTC
TRBJ2-1,TRBV25-1,.,TRBD1,CASSPTGTGGEQFF,TGTGCCAGCAGTCCCACCGGGACAGGGGGCGAGCAGTTCTTC
TRBJ2-7,TRBV4-1,.,.,CASSHGSRFYEQYF,TGCGCCAGCAGCCACGGGAGCCGGTTCTACGAGCAGTACTTC
TRBJ2-1,TRBV4-1,.,.,CASSQGGLGNEQFF,TGCGCCAGCAGCCAAGGAGGGCTAGGCAATGAGCAGTTCTTC
TRBJ2-7,TRBV5-4,.,TRBD1,CASSLDGGQGNEQYF,TGTGCCAGCAGCCTGGACGGGGGACAGGGGAACGAGCAGTACTTC
TRBJ2-1,TRBV2,once,TRBD2,CASRRVVGLAGQSSYNEQFF,TGTGCCAGCAGAAGAGTTGTGGGACTAGCGGGCCAAAGCTCCTACAATGAGCAGTTCTTC
TRBJ1-1,TRBV10-2,.,TRBD1,CASRTGDGEAFF,TGCGCCAGCCGGACAGGGGACGGTGAAGCTTTCTTT
TRBJ2-1,TRBV14,.,.,CANPTGPKEQDYNEQFF,TGTGCTAACCCCACAGGCCCCAAGGAGCAGGATTACAATGAGCAGTTCTTC
TRBJ2-3,TRBV2,.,TRBD2,CATVGGFADTQYF,TGTGCCACAGTCGGGGGGTTCGCAGATACGCAGTATTTT